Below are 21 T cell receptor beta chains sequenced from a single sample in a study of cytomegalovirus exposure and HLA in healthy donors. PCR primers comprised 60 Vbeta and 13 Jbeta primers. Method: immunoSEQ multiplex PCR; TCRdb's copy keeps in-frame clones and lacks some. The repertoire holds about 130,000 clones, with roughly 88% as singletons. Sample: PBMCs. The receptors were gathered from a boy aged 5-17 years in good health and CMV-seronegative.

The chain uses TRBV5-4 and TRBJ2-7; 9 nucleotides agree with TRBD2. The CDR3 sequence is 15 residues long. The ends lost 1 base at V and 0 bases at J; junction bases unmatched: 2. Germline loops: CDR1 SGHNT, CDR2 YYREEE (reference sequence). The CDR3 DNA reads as TGTGCCAGCAGCTTGCGACTAGCGGACTCCTACGAGCAGTACTTC. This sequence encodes CASSLRLADSYEQYF.

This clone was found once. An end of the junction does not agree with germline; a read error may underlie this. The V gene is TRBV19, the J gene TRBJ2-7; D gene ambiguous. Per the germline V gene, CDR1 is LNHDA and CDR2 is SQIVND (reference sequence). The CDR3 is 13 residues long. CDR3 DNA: TGCTCCAGTAGCCCCGGTGTGACCTACGAGCAGTACTTC. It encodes CSSSPGVTYEQYF. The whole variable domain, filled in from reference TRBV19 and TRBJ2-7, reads DGGITQSPKYLFRKEGQNVTLSCEQNLNHDAMYWYRQDPGQGLRLIYYSQIVNDFQKGDIAEGYSVSREKKESFPLTVTSAQKNPTAFYLCSSSPGVTYEQYFGPGTRLTVT.

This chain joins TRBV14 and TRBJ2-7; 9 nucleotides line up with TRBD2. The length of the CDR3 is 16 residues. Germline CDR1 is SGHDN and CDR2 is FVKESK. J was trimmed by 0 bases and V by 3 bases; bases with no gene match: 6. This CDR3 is CASSQGLAFSSYEQYF. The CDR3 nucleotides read TGTGCCAGCAGCCAGGGACTAGCTTTTAGCTCCTACGAGCAGTACTTC.

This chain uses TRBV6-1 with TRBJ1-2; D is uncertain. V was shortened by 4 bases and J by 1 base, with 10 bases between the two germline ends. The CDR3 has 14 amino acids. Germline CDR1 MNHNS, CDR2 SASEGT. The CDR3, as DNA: TGTGCCAGCAGTGCCGACACCGATAACTATGGCTACACCTTC. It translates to CASSADTDNYGYTF.

As DNA, the CDR3 is TGTGCCAGCAGCCGACAGACTTCGAACACTGAAGCTTTCTTT. Protein: CASSRQTSNTEAFF. The V call is TRBV9, the J call TRBJ1-1; D might be TRBD1 (5 bases). CDR1 is SGDLS and CDR2 is YYNGEE in the germline V gene. The CDR3 has 14 residues. Trimming shortened V by 4 bases and J by 1 base, and 11 bases separated the two germline ends.

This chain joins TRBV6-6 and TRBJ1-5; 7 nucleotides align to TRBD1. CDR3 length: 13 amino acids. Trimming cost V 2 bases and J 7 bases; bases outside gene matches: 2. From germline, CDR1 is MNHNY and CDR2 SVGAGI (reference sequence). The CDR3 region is CASSYGTVQPQHF. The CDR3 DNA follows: TGTGCCAGCAGTTACGGGACAGTCCAGCCCCAGCATTTT.

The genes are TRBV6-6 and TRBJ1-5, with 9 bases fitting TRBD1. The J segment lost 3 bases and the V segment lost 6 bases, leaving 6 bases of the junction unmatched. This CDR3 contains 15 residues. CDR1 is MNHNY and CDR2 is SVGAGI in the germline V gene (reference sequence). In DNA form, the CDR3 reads TGTGCCAGCAGCCCGACAGGGGGGAACAATCAGCCCCAGCATTTT. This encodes CASSPTGGNNQPQHF.

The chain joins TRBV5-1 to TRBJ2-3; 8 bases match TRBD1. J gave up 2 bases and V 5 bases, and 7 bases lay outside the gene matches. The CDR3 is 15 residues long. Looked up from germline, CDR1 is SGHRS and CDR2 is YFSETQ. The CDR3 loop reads CASSSDRVATDTQYF. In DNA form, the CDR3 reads TGCGCCAGCAGTTCGGACAGGGTAGCCACAGATACGCAGTATTTT.

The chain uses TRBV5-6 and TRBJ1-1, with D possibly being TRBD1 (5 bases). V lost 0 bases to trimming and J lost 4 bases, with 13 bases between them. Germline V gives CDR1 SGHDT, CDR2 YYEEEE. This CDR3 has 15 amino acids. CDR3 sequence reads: CASSLGPTAGTEAFF. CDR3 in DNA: TGTGCCAGCAGCTTGGGGCCGACAGCGGGCACTGAAGCTTTCTTT.

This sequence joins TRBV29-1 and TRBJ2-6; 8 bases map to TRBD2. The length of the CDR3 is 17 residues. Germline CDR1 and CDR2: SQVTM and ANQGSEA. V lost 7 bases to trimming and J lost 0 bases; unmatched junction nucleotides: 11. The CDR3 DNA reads TGCAGCGCCCCCTTGCGGGGGGTGAGCTCTGGGGCCAACGTCCTGACTTTC. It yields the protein CSAPLRGVSSGANVLTF.

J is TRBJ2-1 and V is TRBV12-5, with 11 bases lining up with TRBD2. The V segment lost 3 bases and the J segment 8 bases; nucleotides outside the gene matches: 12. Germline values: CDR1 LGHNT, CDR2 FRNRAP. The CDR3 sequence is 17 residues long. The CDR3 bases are TGTGCTAGTGGTTTCTTATTAGCGGGGGGGCTGGTAGATGAGCAGTTCTTC. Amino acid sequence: CASGFLLAGGLVDEQFF.

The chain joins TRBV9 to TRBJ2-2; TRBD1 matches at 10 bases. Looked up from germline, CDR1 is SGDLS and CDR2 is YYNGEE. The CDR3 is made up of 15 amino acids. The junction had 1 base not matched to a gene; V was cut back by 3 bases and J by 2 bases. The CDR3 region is CASSGDRGNTGELFF. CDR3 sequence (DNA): TGTGCCAGCAGCGGGGACAGGGGTAACACCGGGGAGCTGTTTTTT.

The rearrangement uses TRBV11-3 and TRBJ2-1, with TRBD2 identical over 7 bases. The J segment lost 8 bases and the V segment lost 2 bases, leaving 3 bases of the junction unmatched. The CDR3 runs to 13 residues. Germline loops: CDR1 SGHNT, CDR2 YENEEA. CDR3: CASSLWAGDEQFF. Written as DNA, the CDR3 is TGTGCCAGCAGCTTATGGGCGGGAGATGAGCAGTTCTTC.

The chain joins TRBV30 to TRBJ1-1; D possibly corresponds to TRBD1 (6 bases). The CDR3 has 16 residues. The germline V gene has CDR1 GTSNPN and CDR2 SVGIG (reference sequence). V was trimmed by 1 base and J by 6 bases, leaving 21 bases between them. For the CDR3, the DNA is TGTGCCTGGAGTGCGATGAGACAGGATAATCTGGCTGAAGCTTTCTTT. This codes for CAWSAMRQDNLAEAFF. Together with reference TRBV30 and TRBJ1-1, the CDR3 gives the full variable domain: SQTIHQWPATLVQPVGSPLSLECTVEGTSNPNLYWYRQAAGRGLQLLFYSVGIGQISSEVPQNLSASRPQDRQFILSSKKLLLSDSGFYLCAWSAMRQDNLAEAFFGQGTRLTVV.

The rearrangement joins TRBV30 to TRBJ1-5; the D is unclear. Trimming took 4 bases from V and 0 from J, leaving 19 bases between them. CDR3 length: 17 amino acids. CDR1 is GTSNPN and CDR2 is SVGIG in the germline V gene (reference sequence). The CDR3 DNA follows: TGTGCCTGGATAGAGGCCCGAAGCTACTATAGCAATCAGCCCCAGCATTTT. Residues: CAWIEARSYYSNQPQHF.

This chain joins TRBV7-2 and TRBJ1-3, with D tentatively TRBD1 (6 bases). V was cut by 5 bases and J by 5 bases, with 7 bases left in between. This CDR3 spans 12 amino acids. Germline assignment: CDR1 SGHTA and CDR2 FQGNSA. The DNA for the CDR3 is TGTGCCAGCAGCGACAGGAGAAACACCATATATTTT. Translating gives CASSDRRNTIYF.

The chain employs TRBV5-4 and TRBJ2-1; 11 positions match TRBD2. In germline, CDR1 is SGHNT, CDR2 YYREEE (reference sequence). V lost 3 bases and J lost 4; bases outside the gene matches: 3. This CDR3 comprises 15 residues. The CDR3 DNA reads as TGTGCCAGCAGCTCAGGACTAGCGGGTTACAATGAGCAGTTCTTC. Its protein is CASSSGLAGYNEQFF.

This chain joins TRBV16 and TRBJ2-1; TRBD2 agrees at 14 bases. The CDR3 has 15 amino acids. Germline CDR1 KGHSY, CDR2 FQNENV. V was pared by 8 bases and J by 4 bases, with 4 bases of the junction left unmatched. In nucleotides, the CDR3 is TGTGCCAGCGGCTGGACTAGCGGGAGGTACAATGAGCAGTTCTTC. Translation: CASGWTSGRYNEQFF.

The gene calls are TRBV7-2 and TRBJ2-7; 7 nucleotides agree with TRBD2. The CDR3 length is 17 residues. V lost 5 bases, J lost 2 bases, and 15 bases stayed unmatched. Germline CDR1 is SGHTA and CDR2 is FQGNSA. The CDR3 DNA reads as TGTGCCAGCAGCCTCGTGGCCGAGCGGGAAACTACCTACGAGCAGTACTTC. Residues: CASSLVAERETTYEQYF.

The CDR3 here is CASSISGVSGNQPQHF. The CDR3 DNA reads as TGTGCCAGTAGTATATCAGGGGTGAGTGGCAATCAGCCCCAGCATTTT. J is TRBJ1-5 and V is TRBV19; D may be TRBD1 (6 bases). With 2 bases removed from V and 2 bases from J, the gap between germline ends came to 13 bases. The V gene's germline CDR1 is LNHDA and CDR2 SQIVND (reference sequence). There are 16 residues in the CDR3.

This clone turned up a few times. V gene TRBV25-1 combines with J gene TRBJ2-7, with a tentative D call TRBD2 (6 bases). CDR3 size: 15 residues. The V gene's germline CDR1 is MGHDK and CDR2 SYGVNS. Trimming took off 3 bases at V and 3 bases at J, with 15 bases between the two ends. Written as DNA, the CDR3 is TGTGCCAGCAGTGACCCTGGGAGGACCCTCTACGAGCAGTACTTC. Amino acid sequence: CASSDPGRTLYEQYF.